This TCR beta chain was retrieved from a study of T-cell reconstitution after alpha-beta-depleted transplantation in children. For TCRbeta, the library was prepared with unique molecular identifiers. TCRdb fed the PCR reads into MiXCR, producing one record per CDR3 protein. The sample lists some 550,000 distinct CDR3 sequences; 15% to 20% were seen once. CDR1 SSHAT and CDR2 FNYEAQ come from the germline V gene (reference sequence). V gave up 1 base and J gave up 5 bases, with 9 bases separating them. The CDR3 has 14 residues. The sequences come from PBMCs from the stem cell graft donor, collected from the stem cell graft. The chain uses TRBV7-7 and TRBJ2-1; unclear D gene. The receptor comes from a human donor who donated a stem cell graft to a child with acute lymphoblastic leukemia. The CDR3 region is CASSLGYGDNEQFF. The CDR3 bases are TGTGCCAGCAGCTTAGGGTACGGCGACAATGAGCAGTTCTTC.